Given below is one T cell receptor beta chain in context. V lost 4 bases and J 1 base, leaving 10 bases between the germline ends. Germline V gene lookup returns CDR1 SEHNR and CDR2 FQNEAQ (reference sequence). The CDR3 consists of 15 residues. Data came from immunoSEQ multiplex PCR; TCRdb stores just in-frame clones and leaves some out. The repertoire consists of fewer than 250,000 clones, with roughly 80% occurring once and the leading ten covering around 3.3%. This sample was taken from a study of blood T cell repertoires in COVID-19. The clonotype originates from a woman in her forties who had been exposed to COVID-19. The sequenced sample consisted of PBMCs or T cells enriched from blood (not recorded which). The chain combines TRBV7-9 with TRBJ1-4; a weak D match, TRBD1 (6 bases). As DNA, the CDR3 is TGTGCCAGCAGCTACACAGGGCAAACTAATGAAAAACTGTTTTTT. Translating gives CASSYTGQTNEKLFF.